A single sample gave rise to the 14 T cell receptor beta chains below, sequenced in a study of blood T cell repertoires in COVID-19. The table came from immunoSEQ multiplex PCR; TCRdb's copy has only in-frame clones and leaves some out. This table has 180,000 or so clones, around 86% appearing once. What was sequenced was peripheral blood. These receptors all stem from a woman in her 30s with active or convalescent COVID-19.

The CDR3 reads CASSYQRGNYEQYF. CDR3 DNA sequence: TGTGCCAGCAGTTACCAGCGGGGGAACTACGAGCAGTACTTC. V and J are TRBV6-6 and TRBJ2-7, with 8 positions matching TRBD2. After removal of 2 bases from V and 3 bases from J, the junction contained 3 bases not matched to a gene. The CDR3 totals 14 residues. Germline assignment: CDR1 MNHNY and CDR2 SVGAGI (reference sequence).

The chain links TRBV28 to TRBJ2-7; perhaps TRBD2 as D (6 bases). The CDR3 is made up of 15 amino acids. Germline V gene data show CDR1 as MDHEN and CDR2 as SYDVKM. V lost 3 bases, J lost 3 bases, and 15 bases lay in between. The CDR3 bases are TGTGCCAGCAGTTTTGGGGGGACGGGGAACTACGAGCAGTACTTC. Protein sequence: CASSFGGTGNYEQYF. The full variable domain, completed using reference TRBV28 and TRBJ2-7, is DVKVTQSSRYLVKRTGEKVFLECVQDMDHENMFWYRQDPGLGLRLIYFSYDVKMKEKGDIPEGYSVSREKKERFSLILESASTNQTSMYLCASSFGGTGNYEQYFGPGTRLTVT.

This sequence joins TRBV4-1 and TRBJ1-1; D remains ambiguous. The length of the CDR3 is 18 residues. V lost 1 base to trimming and J lost 0 bases, with 18 bases between them. Per germline, CDR1 MGHRA and CDR2 YSYEKL. The CDR3 nucleotides read TGCGCCAGCAGCCAAGGAATGTCGCAGACTCGTATGAACACTGAAGCTTTCTTT. Translated: CASSQGMSQTRMNTEAFF.

This chain connects TRBV2 to TRBJ1-1; D is unresolved. Between the trimmed V and J ends, which lost 4 bases and 1 base, there was a span of 7 bases. CDR1 and CDR2 from the germline V gene are SNHLY and FYNNEI. The CDR3 has 13 amino acids. The CDR3 coding sequence is TGTGCCAGCAGTGTATGGGCGAACACTGAAGCTTTCTTT. Protein product: CASSVWANTEAFF.

The chain is built from TRBV2 and TRBJ2-5; D uncertain. The CDR3 extends over 13 amino acids. Trimming took 4 bases from V and 4 from J, leaving 10 bases between them. From germline, CDR1 is SNHLY and CDR2 FYNNEI. Here the CDR3 reads CASSVNVAETQYF. CDR3 in DNA: TGTGCCAGCAGTGTAAACGTGGCAGAGACCCAGTACTTC.

In its sample, this clone was seen once. This sequence joins TRBV19 and TRBJ2-4; the match to TRBD1 covers 12 bases. Per the germline V gene, CDR1 is LNHDA and CDR2 is SQIVND (reference sequence). The CDR3 is 18 residues long. With V trimmed by 5 bases and J by 5 bases, 13 bases remained unmatched. The CDR3 DNA reads as TGTGCCAGTAGTCGATATAAGGGGACAGGGGGCTATCAAAACATTCAGTACTTC. Its translation is CASSRYKGTGGYQNIQYF.

This clone occurred a few times. V is TRBV5-8 and J is TRBJ1-1; TRBD1 is a possible D gene (5 bases). Germline assignment: CDR1 SGHTS and CDR2 YDEGEE. V was pared by 1 base and J by 5 bases, with 9 bases between. The CDR3 runs to 13 residues. The CDR3 sequence is CASSLSGGTEAFF. CDR3 coding DNA: TGTGCCAGCAGCTTGAGTGGGGGGACTGAAGCTTTCTTT.

The chain combines TRBV19 with TRBJ1-2; TRBD1 might be the D (6 bases). Germline V gene data show CDR1 as LNHDA and CDR2 as SQIVND (reference sequence). V lost 1 base to trimming and J lost 4 bases, with 13 bases between them. CDR3 length: 15 residues. This chain's CDR3 is CASSIVPRGFYGYTF. The DNA for the CDR3 is TGTGCCAGTAGTATAGTCCCCAGGGGCTTCTATGGCTACACCTTC. The whole variable domain, remainder taken from reference TRBV19 and TRBJ1-2, is DGGITQSPKYLFRKEGQNVTLSCEQNLNHDAMYWYRQDPGQGLRLIYYSQIVNDFQKGDIAEGYSVSREKKESFPLTVTSAQKNPTAFYLCASSIVPRGFYGYTFGSGTRLTVV.

The chain is built from TRBV2 and TRBJ1-1; 7 nucleotides align to TRBD1. Germline V gives CDR1 SNHLY, CDR2 FYNNEI. This CDR3 comprises 14 residues. After removal of 6 bases from V and 7 bases from J, the junction contained 11 bases not matched to a gene. The CDR3 sequence is CASSALGGGGEAFF. For the CDR3, the DNA is TGTGCCAGCAGCGCCCTAGGAGGGGGCGGTGAAGCTTTCTTT.

The V call is TRBV6-5, the J call TRBJ1-6, with D tentatively TRBD1 (5 bases). CDR1 is MNHEY, CDR2 SVGAGI, per germline. The CDR3 has 16 residues. V was clipped by 0 bases and J by 7 bases, with 13 bases between them. The CDR3 sequence is CASSYSLRGRNSPLHF. The CDR3 DNA reads TGTGCCAGCAGTTACTCGTTAAGGGGAAGGAATTCACCCCTCCACTTT.

This chain links TRBV10-2 with TRBJ2-5; TRBD1 is a possible D gene (6 bases). The CDR3 has 13 amino acids. The V end was cut by 7 bases, the J end by 5 bases, with 14 bases between. The germline V gene encodes CDR1 WSHSY and CDR2 SAAADI. CDR3 coding DNA: TGCGCCAGCACACAGGGTACTGGGGAGACCCAGTACTTC. Translation gives CASTQGTGETQYF.

This chain connects TRBV24-1 to TRBJ2-2; 9 nucleotides align to TRBD1. The CDR3 length is 14 residues. With 9 bases clipped from V and 0 bases from J, the junction kept 1 base outside the gene matches. CDR1 is KGHDR, CDR2 SFDVKD, per germline. CDR3 sequence: CATGDRANTGELFF. The CDR3, as DNA: TGTGCCACCGGGGACAGGGCGAACACCGGGGAGCTGTTTTTT.

The CDR3 spells CASSSGYHTEAFF. In DNA form, the CDR3 reads TGCGCCAGCAGCTCCGGGTACCACACTGAAGCTTTCTTT. The chain combines TRBV5-1 with TRBJ1-1; D is ambiguous. Germline lookup yields CDR1 SGHRS and CDR2 YFSETQ. V shed 3 bases and J shed 3 bases, with 9 bases lying between them. The CDR3 consists of 13 residues. The full variable domain, in which reference TRBV5-1 and TRBJ1-1 provide the parts outside the CDR3, is KAGVTQTPRYLIKTRGQQVTLSCSPISGHRSVSWYQQTPGQGLQFLFEYFSETQRNKGNFPGRFSGRQFSNSRSEMNVSTLELGDSALYLCASSSGYHTEAFFGQGTRLTVV.

The J gene is TRBJ1-2, the V gene TRBV5-8; maybe TRBD1 (6 bases). The V gene lost 4 bases and the J gene lost 4 bases, with 14 bases spanning the gap. Germline V lookup: CDR1 SGHTS, CDR2 YDEGEE. There are 14 residues in the CDR3. CDR3 nucleotide sequence: TGTGCCAGCAGCCGCAGAGGGACACTCTATGGCTACACCTTC. Translation: CASSRRGTLYGYTF.